The 18 T cell receptor beta chains below all came from one sample that was sequenced in a study of blood T cell repertoires in COVID-19. Repertoires were generated with immunoSEQ multiplex PCR, while TCRdb's copy carries only in-frame clones and drops some. The sample contains more than 95,000 clones, more than 75% of which appear only once. The sequenced sample consisted of peripheral blood. The receptors stem from a human donor in a cohort sampled during active COVID-19.

The rearrangement links TRBV4-3 to TRBJ1-2, with D possibly being TRBD1 (6 bases). Germline CDR1 and CDR2: LGHNA and YSLEER. Trimming removed 1 base at V and 8 bases at J, with 11 bases between. The CDR3 totals 13 residues. CDR3 DNA sequence: TGCGCCAGCAGCCAAGTGGACAGAACGGGCTACACCTTC. Translation: CASSQVDRTGYTF.

V usage is TRBV11-2 and J usage is TRBJ1-1, with TRBD1 as a possible D gene (5 bases). Trimming stripped 1 base from V and 2 bases from J, with 11 bases between. CDR1 and CDR2 (germline): SGHAT, FQNNGV. The CDR3 is made up of 15 amino acids. CDR3 sequence reads: CASSLAQGLNTEAFF. CDR3 in DNA: TGTGCCAGCAGCTTAGCCCAGGGACTCAACACTGAAGCTTTCTTT.

V usage is TRBV10-2 and J usage is TRBJ2-7, with D maybe TRBD1 (6 bases). This CDR3 contains 14 residues. Germline V gene data show CDR1 as WSHSY and CDR2 as SAAADI. V was shortened by 6 bases and J by 2 bases, with 14 bases between the two germline ends. The CDR3 region has the DNA TGCGCCAGCAGGGGGAGAGGGGGAGCCTACGAGCAGTACTTC. Its translation is CASRGRGGAYEQYF.

This chain uses TRBV21-1 with TRBJ1-6; the tabulated D call, TRBD1, remains unverified against the DNA. TRBV21-1 is marked as a pseudogene. The length of the CDR3 is 17 residues. DNA for the CDR3: TGTGCCAGCTCGGACAGGGGGCGAAGTCCGGATAATTCACCCCTCCACTTT. It encodes CASSDRGRSPDNSPLHF.

This clone was picked up one time. The chain employs TRBV2 and TRBJ1-4; TRBD1 agrees at 11 bases. The CDR3 is 15 residues long. With V trimmed by 8 bases and J by 10 bases, 12 bases remained unmatched. CDR1 SNHLY and CDR2 FYNNEI come from the germline V gene. The CDR3 sequence: CASFSTDRGRRKLFF. The CDR3 coding sequence is TGTGCCAGCTTTTCTACGGACAGGGGGCGTAGAAAACTGTTTTTT.

This sequence joins TRBV29-1 and TRBJ1-1; 7 positions match TRBD1. CDR3 length: 14 amino acids. CDR1 and CDR2 from the germline V gene are SQVTM and ANQGSEA. Germline trimming cut 7 bases from V and 0 bases from J; bases unmatched to any gene: 8. This CDR3 is CSGTKGQLNTEAFF. CDR3 bases: TGCAGCGGCACGAAGGGACAGCTGAACACTGAAGCTTTCTTT.

Regarding this clone: The identical CDR3 is also encoded by other nucleotide sequences in the sample. This sequence joins TRBV27 and TRBJ2-7; tentative D call: TRBD1 (6 bases). V lost 3 bases and J 2 bases, leaving 8 bases between the germline ends. Germline V gene lookup returns CDR1 MNHEY and CDR2 SMNVEV (reference sequence). The CDR3 runs 13 residues. CDR3 nucleotides: TGTGCCAGCAGTTTCAGGGGTGCCTACGAGCAGTACTTC. Its protein is CASSFRGAYEQYF.

The J gene is TRBJ1-1, the V gene TRBV5-1, with D hard to call. Trimming took 0 bases from V and 5 from J, leaving 8 bases between them. The CDR3 is 13 residues long. Germline V lookup: CDR1 SGHRS, CDR2 YFSETQ. The DNA of the CDR3 is TGCGCCAGCAGCTTGGAGCGCCAGACTGAAGCTTTCTTT. This sequence encodes CASSLERQTEAFF. The entire variable domain, with the rest obtained from reference TRBV5-1 and TRBJ1-1, is as follows: KAGVTQTPRYLIKTRGQQVTLSCSPISGHRSVSWYQQTPGQGLQFLFEYFSETQRNKGNFPGRFSGRQFSNSRSEMNVSTLELGDSALYLCASSLERQTEAFFGQGTRLTVV.

The V gene is TRBV11-2, the J gene TRBJ1-1; maybe TRBD1 (6 bases). In germline, CDR1 is SGHAT, CDR2 FQNNGV. V lost 10 bases to trimming and J lost 4 bases, with 16 bases between them. CDR3 size: 13 residues. CDR3 region: CATFQGGGTEAFF. The CDR3 bases are TGTGCCACCTTCCAGGGAGGGGGCACTGAAGCTTTCTTT.

The chain is built from TRBV28 and TRBJ2-1; 13 nucleotides agree with TRBD2. Germline trimming cut 2 bases from V and 8 bases from J; bases unmatched to any gene: 3. Germline V CDR1 and CDR2: MDHEN, SYDVKM. This CDR3 is 15 amino acids long. The CDR3 region is CASSLRLAGGDEQFF. In nucleotides, the CDR3 is TGTGCCAGCAGTTTAAGACTAGCGGGGGGAGATGAGCAGTTCTTC.

This rearrangement joins TRBV4-2 to TRBJ2-7, with 8 bases aligning to TRBD1. Unmatched junction bases numbered 4, after V lost 0 bases and J lost 9 bases. This CDR3 is 13 amino acids long. Germline V gene sequence: CDR1 LGHNA, CDR2 YNFKEQ. The CDR3 is CASSQDQGAVQYF. The CDR3 bases are TGTGCCAGCAGCCAAGACCAGGGGGCTGTGCAGTACTTC.

There are a few counts of this clone. The chain employs TRBV7-9 and TRBJ1-2; perhaps TRBD1 as D (5 bases). The CDR3 length is 17 residues. Trimming cost V 4 bases and J 0 bases, with 18 bases left between them. CDR1 is SEHNR and CDR2 is FQNEAQ in the germline V gene (reference sequence). The CDR3 reads CASSSWGGSVTNYGYTF. The CDR3 nucleotides are TGTGCCAGCAGCTCGTGGGGGGGTAGCGTAACTAACTATGGCTACACCTTC. The entire variable domain, with the rest obtained from reference TRBV7-9 and TRBJ1-2, is as follows: DTGVSQNPRHKITKRGQNVTFRCDPISEHNRLYWYRQTLGQGPEFLTYFQNEAQLEKSRLLSDRFSAERPKGSFSTLEIQRTEQGDSAMYLCASSSWGGSVTNYGYTFGSGTRLTVV.

The gene calls are TRBV6-5 and TRBJ1-2, with D perhaps TRBD1 (5 bases). Deletions cut 2 bases from V and 7 bases from J, with 14 bases between. CDR1 MNHEY and CDR2 SVGAGI come from the germline V gene. This CDR3 spans 14 amino acids. The CDR3 protein is CASSYAGPRGGYTF. For the CDR3, the DNA is TGTGCCAGCAGTTACGCCGGACCAAGGGGTGGCTACACCTTC.

This clone was observed a handful of times. The V and J genes are TRBV15 and TRBJ2-1; 11 nucleotides agree with TRBD2. This CDR3 is 15 amino acids long. With 5 bases clipped from V and 9 bases from J, the junction kept 9 bases outside the gene matches. Germline CDR1 is LNHNV and CDR2 is YYDKDF (reference sequence). This CDR3 is CATSGQGLAGGEQFF. The CDR3 nucleotides read TGTGCCACCAGCGGCCAAGGGCTAGCGGGGGGTGAGCAGTTCTTC.

V is TRBV3-1 (or the pseudogene TRBV3-2) and J is TRBJ1-2; 8 bases match TRBD1. The germline V gene has CDR1 LGHDT and CDR2 YNNKEL (reference sequence). The CDR3 has 14 amino acids. V shed 3 bases, J shed 8 bases, and the junction held 8 bases outside the gene matches. The CDR3 DNA reads as TGTGCCAGCAGCCACGGGACAGGAGGCAGCGGCTACACCTTC. Translating gives CASSHGTGGSGYTF.

The CDR3 here is CASSLDTLRREQYF. For the CDR3, the DNA is TGTGCCAGCAGCTTGGACACGCTGCGGAGAGAGCAGTACTTC. The chain joins TRBV7-2 to TRBJ2-7; maybe TRBD1 (5 bases). The CDR3 is 14 residues long. Germline CDR1 reads SGHTA; CDR2 reads FQGNSA. V dropped 3 bases and J dropped 7 bases, with 16 bases sitting between them.

The chain carries TRBV4-3 and TRBJ2-4; 9 bases are a match to TRBD1. Germline CDR1 is LGHNA and CDR2 is YSLEER. The trim removed 4 bases at V and 6 bases at J, leaving 13 bases unmatched. The CDR3 totals 17 residues. CDR3 sequence: CASSPRQGGSGGNIQYF. CDR3 sequence (DNA): TGCGCCAGCAGCCCCCGACAGGGGGGCTCGGGGGGAAACATTCAGTACTTC.

V gene TRBV3-1 (or the pseudogene TRBV3-2) combines with J gene TRBJ1-2; 7 nucleotides align to TRBD1. Trimming took 4 bases from V and 4 from J; bases not matched to a gene: 6. The CDR3 consists of 14 residues. In germline, CDR1 is LGHDT, CDR2 YNNKEL (reference sequence). The CDR3: CASSPKSGGYGYTF. CDR3 nucleotides: TGTGCCAGCAGCCCAAAGTCAGGGGGCTATGGCTACACCTTC.